Here is one TCR beta chain with its context. What it recognizes is unknown. The sample originates from a study of shared clonotypes between healthy human individuals. The CDR3 length is 12 residues. Germline trimming cut 4 bases from V and 12 bases from J; bases unmatched to any gene: 6. The germline V gene has CDR1 LNHDA and CDR2 SQIVND (reference sequence). The investigators split CD4+ cells into a CD45RA+ naive subset and a CD45RA-negative memory subset. Study outcomes and limitations: With a few donors compared, 5% to 5.5% of naive CD4 clonotypes were shared.

This table comes from immunoSEQ multiplex PCR, and its TCRdb copy is limited to in-frame clones, with some not included. The table has 1.4 million to 1.5 million clones, around 97% seen once; the top ten hold approximately 1%. The sequenced sample consisted of naive CD4+ T cells sorted from blood. The subset was: CD45RA+ positively selected. The rearrangement joins TRBV19 to TRBJ2-1; TRBD1 aligns across 7 bases. The receptor was isolated from a young man in good health. In DNA, the CDR3 is TGTGCCAGTAGTAGCCGACAGGGTACGCAGTTCTTC. Protein product: CASSSRQGTQFF. The full variable domain, its missing parts supplied by reference TRBV19 and TRBJ2-1, is DGGITQSPKYLFRKEGQNVTLSCEQNLNHDAMYWYRQDPGQGLRLIYYSQIVNDFQKGDIAEGYSVSREKKESFPLTVTSAQKNPTAFYLCASSSRQGTQFFGPGTRLTVL.